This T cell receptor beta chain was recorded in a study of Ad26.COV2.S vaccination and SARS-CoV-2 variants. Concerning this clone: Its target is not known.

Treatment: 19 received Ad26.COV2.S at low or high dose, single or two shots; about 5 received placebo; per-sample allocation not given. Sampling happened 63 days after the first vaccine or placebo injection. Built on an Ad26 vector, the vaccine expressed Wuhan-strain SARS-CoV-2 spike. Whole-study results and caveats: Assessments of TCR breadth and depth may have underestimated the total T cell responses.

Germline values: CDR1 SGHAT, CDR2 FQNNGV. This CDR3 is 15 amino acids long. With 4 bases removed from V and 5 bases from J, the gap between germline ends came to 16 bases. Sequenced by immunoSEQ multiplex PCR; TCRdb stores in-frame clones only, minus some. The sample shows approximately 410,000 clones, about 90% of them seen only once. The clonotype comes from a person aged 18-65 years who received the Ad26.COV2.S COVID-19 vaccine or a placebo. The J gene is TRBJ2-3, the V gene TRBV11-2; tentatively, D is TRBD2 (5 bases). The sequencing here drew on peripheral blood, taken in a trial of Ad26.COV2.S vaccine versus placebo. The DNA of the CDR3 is TGTGCCAGCAGCTCACCTACTAGGAACATAGATACGCAGTATTTT. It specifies CASSSPTRNIDTQYF.